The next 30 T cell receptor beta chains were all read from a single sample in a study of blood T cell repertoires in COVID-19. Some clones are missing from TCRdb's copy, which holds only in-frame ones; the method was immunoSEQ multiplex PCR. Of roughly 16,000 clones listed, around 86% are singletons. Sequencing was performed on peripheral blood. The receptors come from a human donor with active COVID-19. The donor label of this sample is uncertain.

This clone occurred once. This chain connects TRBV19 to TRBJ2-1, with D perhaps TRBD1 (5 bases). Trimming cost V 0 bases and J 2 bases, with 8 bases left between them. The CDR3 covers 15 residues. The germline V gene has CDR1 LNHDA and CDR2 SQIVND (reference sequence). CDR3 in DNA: TGTGCCAGTAGTATAGAAGCAGGGACCTACAATGAGCAGTTCTTC. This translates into CASSIEAGTYNEQFF.

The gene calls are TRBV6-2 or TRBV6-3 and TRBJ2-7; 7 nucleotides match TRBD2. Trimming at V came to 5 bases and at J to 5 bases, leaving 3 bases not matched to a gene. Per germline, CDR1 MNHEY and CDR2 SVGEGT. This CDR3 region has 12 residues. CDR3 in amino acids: CASSRRGNEQYF. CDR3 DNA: TGTGCCAGCAGTCGGCGGGGGAACGAGCAGTACTTC.

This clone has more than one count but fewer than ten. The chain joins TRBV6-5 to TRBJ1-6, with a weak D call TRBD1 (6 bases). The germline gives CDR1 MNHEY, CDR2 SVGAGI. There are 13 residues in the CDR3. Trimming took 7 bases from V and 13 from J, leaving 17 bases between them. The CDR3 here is CASNRLQGNPLHF. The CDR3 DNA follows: TGTGCCAGCAATCGCCTACAGGGTAACCCCCTCCACTTT.

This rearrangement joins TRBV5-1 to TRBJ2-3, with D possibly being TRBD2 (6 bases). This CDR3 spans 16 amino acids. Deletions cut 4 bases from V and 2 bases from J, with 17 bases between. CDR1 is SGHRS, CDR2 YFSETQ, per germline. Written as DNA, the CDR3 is TGCGCCAGCAGCATGGGACGACTAGTCCTCACAGATACGCAGTATTTT. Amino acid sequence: CASSMGRLVLTDTQYF.

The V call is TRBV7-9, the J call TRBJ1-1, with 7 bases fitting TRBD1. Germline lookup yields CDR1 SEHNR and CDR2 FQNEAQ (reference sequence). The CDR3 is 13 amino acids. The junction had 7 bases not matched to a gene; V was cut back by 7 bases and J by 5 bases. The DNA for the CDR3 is TGTGCCAGCAACACAGGGGTTGGGACTGAAGCTTTCTTT. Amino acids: CASNTGVGTEAFF. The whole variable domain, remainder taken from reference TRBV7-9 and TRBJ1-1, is DTGVSQNPRHKITKRGQNVTFRCDPISEHNRLYWYRQTLGQGPEFLTYFQNEAQLEKSRLLSDRFSAERPKGSFSTLEIQRTEQGDSAMYLCASNTGVGTEAFFGQGTRLTVV.

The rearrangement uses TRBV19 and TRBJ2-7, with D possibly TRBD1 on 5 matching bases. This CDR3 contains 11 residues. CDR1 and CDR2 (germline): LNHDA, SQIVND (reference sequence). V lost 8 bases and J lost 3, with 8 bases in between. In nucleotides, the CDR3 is TGTGCCAGTGGACACCGCTACGAGCAGTACTTC. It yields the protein CASGHRYEQYF.

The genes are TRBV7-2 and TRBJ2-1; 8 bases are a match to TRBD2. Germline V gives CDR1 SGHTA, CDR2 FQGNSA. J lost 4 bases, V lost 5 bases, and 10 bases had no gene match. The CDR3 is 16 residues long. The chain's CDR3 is CASSPWGSGGYNEQFF. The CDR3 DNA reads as TGTGCCAGCAGCCCGTGGGGGAGCGGGGGTTACAATGAGCAGTTCTTC. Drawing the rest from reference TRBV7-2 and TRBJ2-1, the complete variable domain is GAGVSQSPSNKVTEKGKDVELRCDPISGHTALYWYRQSLGQGLEFLIYFQGNSAPDKSGLPSDRFSAERTGGSVSTLTIQRTQQEDSAVYLCASSPWGSGGYNEQFFGPGTRLTVL.

The CDR3 bases are TGTGCCAGCAGCTTCCCAACTCGCCCCACAGATACGCAGTATTTT. Protein: CASSFPTRPTDTQYF. The gene calls are TRBV7-9 and TRBJ2-3; D gene ambiguous. Germline values: CDR1 SEHNR, CDR2 FQNEAQ (reference sequence). This CDR3 is built from 15 residues. V gave up 3 bases and J gave up 2 bases, with 12 bases separating them. Full variable domain (rest looked up from reference TRBV7-9 and TRBJ2-3): DTGVSQNPRHKITKRGQNVTFRCDPISEHNRLYWYRQTLGQGPEFLTYFQNEAQLEKSRLLSDRFSAERPKGSFSTLEIQRTEQGDSAMYLCASSFPTRPTDTQYFGPGTRLTVL.

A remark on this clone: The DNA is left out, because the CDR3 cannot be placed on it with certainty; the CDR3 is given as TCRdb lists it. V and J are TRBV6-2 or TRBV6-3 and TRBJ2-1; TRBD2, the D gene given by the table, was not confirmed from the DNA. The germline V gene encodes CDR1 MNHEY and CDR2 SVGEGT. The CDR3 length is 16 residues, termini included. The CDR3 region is CASSSSLALDYNEQFF.

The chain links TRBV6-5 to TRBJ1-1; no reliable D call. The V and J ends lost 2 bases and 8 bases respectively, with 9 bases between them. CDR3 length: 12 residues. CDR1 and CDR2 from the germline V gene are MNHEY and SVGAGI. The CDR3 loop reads CASSYLRGEAFF. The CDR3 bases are TGTGCCAGCAGTTACCTGCGAGGGGAAGCTTTCTTT.

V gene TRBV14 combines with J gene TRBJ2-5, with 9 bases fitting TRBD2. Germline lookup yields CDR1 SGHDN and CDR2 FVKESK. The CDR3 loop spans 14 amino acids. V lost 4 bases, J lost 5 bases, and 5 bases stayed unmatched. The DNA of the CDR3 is TGTGCCAGCAGCCGCGGGGGGGCGTGGGAGACCCAGTACTTC. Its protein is CASSRGGAWETQYF.

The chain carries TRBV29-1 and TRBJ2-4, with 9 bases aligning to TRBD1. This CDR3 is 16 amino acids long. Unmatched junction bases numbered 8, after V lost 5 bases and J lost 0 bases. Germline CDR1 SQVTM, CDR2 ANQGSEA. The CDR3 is CSVLNRGRLAKNIQYF. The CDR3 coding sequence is TGCAGCGTTCTTAACAGGGGGCGACTAGCCAAAAACATTCAGTACTTC.

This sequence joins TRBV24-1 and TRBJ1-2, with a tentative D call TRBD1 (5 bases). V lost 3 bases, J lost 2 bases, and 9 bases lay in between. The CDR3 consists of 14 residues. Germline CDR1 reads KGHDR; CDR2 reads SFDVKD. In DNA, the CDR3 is TGTGCCACCAGTGATCCCCAGGGCAACTATGGCTACACCTTC. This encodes CATSDPQGNYGYTF.

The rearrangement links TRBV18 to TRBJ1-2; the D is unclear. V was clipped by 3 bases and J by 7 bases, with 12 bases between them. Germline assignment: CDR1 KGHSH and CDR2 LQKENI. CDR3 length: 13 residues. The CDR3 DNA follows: TGTGCCAGCTCACCGGAGGGATTGTTTGGCTACACCTTC. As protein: CASSPEGLFGYTF.

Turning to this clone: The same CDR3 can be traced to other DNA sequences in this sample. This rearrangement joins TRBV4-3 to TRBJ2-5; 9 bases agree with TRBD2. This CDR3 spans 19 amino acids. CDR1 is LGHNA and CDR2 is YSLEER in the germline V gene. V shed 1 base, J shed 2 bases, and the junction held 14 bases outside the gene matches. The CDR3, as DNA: TGCGCCAGCAGCCAAGTGAACGGTGTGAGCGGGGGGCCGCAAGAGACCCAGTACTTC. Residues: CASSQVNGVSGGPQETQYF.

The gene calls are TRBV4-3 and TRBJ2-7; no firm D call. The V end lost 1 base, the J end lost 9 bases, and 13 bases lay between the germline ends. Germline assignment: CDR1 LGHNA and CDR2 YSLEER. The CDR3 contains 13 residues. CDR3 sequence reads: CASSQVRSRLQYF. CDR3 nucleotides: TGCGCCAGCAGCCAAGTTCGGAGTCGTCTGCAGTACTTC.

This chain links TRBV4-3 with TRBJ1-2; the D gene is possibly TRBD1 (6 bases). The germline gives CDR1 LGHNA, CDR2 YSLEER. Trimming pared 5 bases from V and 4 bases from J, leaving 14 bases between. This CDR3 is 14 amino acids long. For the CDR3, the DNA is TGCGCCAGCAGCATTAGATCGGACAGCTATGGCTACACCTTC. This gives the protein CASSIRSDSYGYTF.

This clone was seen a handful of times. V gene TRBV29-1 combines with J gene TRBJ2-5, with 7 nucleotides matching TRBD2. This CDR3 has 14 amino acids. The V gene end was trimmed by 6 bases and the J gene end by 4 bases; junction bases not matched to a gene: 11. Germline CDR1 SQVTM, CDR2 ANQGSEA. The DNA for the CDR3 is TGCAGCGTCCGACAGCGGGGTCTTGGAGAGACCCAGTACTTC. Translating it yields CSVRQRGLGETQYF.

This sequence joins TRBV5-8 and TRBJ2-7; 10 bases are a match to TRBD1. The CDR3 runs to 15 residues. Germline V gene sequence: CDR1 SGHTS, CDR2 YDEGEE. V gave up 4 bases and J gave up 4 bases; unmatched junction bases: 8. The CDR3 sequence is CASSQGQGRRYEQYF. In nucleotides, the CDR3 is TGTGCCAGCAGCCAGGGACAGGGGAGGCGGTACGAGCAGTACTTC.

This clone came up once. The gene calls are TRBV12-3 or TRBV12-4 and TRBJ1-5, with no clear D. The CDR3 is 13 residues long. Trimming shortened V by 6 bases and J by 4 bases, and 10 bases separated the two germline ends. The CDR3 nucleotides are TGTGCCAGCAGCGGGAGTCGGAATCAGCCCCAGCATTTT. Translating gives CASSGSRNQPQHF.

CDR3 coding DNA: TGTGCCAGCTCCCTTGACAGCTCTGGAAACACCATATATTTT. It specifies CASSLDSSGNTIYF. The gene calls are TRBV18 and TRBJ1-3; D is possibly TRBD1 (5 bases). The CDR3 has 14 amino acids. CDR1 and CDR2 (germline): KGHSH, LQKENI. Trimming took 6 bases from V and 0 from J, leaving 9 bases between them.

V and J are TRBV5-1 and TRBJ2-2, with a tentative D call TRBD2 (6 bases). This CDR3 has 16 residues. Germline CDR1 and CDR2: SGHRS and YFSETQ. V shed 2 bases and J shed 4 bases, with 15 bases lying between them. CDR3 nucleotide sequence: TGCGCCAGCAGCTTTCTGGCAGGGAGGTCCACCGGGGAGCTGTTTTTT. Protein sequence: CASSFLAGRSTGELFF.

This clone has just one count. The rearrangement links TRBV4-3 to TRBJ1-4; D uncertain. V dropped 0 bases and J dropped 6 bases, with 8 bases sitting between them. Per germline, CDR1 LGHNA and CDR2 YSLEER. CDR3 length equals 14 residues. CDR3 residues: CASSQDPGYEKLFF. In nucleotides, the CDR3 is TGCGCCAGCAGCCAAGATCCAGGTTATGAAAAACTGTTTTTT.

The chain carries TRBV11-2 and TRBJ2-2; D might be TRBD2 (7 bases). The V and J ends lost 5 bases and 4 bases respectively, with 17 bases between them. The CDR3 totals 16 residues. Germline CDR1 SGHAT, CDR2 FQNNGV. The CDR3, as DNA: TGTGCCAGCAGCCCCACTCGGGGGGCAGGCACCGGGGAGCTGTTTTTT. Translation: CASSPTRGAGTGELFF.

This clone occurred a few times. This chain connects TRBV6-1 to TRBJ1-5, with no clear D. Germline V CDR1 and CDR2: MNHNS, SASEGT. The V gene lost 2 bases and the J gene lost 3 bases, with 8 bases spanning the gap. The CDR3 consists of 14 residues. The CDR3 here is CASSESLVNQPQHF. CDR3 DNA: TGTGCCAGCAGTGAATCCCTCGTCAATCAGCCCCAGCATTTT.

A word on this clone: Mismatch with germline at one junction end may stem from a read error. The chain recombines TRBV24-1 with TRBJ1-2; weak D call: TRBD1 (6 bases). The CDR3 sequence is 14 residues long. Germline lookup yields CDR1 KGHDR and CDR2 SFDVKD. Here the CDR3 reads CATSGLGGSYGYTF. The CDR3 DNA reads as TGTGCCACCAGTGGTTTGGGGGGCTCCTATGGCTACACCTTC.

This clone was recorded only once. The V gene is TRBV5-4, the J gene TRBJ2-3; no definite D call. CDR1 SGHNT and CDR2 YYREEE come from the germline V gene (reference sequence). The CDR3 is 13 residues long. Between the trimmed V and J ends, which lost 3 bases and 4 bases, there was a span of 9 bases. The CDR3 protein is CASSSSASDTQYF. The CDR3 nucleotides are TGTGCCAGCAGCTCATCCGCGTCAGATACGCAGTATTTT.

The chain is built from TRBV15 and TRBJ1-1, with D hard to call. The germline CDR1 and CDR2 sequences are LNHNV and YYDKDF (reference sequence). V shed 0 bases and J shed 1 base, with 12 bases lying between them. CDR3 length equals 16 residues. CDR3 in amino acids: CATSRDRLATNTEAFF. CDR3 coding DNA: TGTGCCACCAGCAGAGATCGGCTAGCTACGAACACTGAAGCTTTCTTT.

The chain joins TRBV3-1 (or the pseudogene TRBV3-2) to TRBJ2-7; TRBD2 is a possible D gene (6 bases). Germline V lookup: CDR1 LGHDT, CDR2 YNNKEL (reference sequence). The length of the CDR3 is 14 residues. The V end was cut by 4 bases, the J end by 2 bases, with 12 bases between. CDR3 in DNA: TGTGCCAGCAGCCCTGGGACTTCCGCCTACGAGCAGTACTTC. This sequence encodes CASSPGTSAYEQYF.

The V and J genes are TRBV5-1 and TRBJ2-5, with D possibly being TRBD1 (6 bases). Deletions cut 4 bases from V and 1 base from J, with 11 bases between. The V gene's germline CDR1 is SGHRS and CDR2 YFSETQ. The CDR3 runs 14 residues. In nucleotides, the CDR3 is TGCGCCAGCAGCCCCGGACAGACCCAAGAGACCCAGTACTTC. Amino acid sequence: CASSPGQTQETQYF. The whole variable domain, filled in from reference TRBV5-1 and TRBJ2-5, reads KAGVTQTPRYLIKTRGQQVTLSCSPISGHRSVSWYQQTPGQGLQFLFEYFSETQRNKGNFPGRFSGRQFSNSRSEMNVSTLELGDSALYLCASSPGQTQETQYFGPGTRLLVL.